This T cell receptor beta chain comes out of a study of T-cell reconstitution after alpha-beta-depleted transplantation in children. Only a few counts were recorded for this clonotype. Construction of the TCRbeta library involved unique molecular identifiers. One entry per CDR3 protein, called by TCRdb with MiXCR from the PCR reads. The repertoire holds approximately 400,000 distinct CDR3 sequences, with approximately 10% as singletons. After removal of 5 bases from V and 8 bases from J, the junction contained 8 bases not matched to a gene. This CDR3 is 13 amino acids long. The chain employs TRBV12-3 or TRBV12-4 and TRBJ1-1, with TRBD1 matching 7 bases. The source was PBMCs from the stem cell graft donor, collected from the stem cell graft. This TCR derives from a human donor who donated a stem cell graft to a child with acute myeloid leukemia. The CDR3 DNA sequence: TGTGCCAGCAGTCCCCCGGGACAGCCCGAAGCTTTCTTT. Translated, it gives CASSPPGQPEAFF.